The 25 T cell receptor beta chains below come from one sample, sequenced in a study of T cells after yellow fever vaccination. TCRdb re-derived calls from the 5' RACE reads in MiXCR, one entry per CDR3 protein. In the table there are some 500,000 distinct CDR3 sequences, 13% of which are singletons. This material consisted of PBMCs, taken on the day of the yellow fever booster vaccination. The receptors shown here come from a man under 40 who received the YFV17D yellow fever vaccine.

This chain connects TRBV10-2 to TRBJ2-2, with unresolved D. Trimming pared 6 bases from V and 1 base from J, leaving 9 bases between. This CDR3 is built from 14 residues. Germline assignment: CDR1 WSHSY and CDR2 SAAADI. As DNA, the CDR3 is TGCGCCAGCAGCGCAGGTCGGAACACCGGGGAGCTGTTTTTT. Its protein is CASSAGRNTGELFF.

The chain employs TRBV7-8 and TRBJ2-7; 7 nucleotides line up with TRBD1. From germline, CDR1 is SGHVS and CDR2 FQNEAQ. J gave up 0 bases and V 10 bases, and 6 bases lay outside the gene matches. The CDR3 spans 13 residues. CDR3 coding DNA: TGTGCCACTAGGGGGCACAGCTCCTACGAGCAGTACTTC. It encodes CATRGHSSYEQYF.

This chain links TRBV27 with TRBJ2-5, with a possible D match to TRBD1 (6 bases). The CDR3 is made up of 13 amino acids. The ends were cut back, 4 bases at V and 5 bases at J, with 11 bases in the middle. Germline CDR1 and CDR2: MNHEY and SMNVEV (reference sequence). The CDR3 region is CASSYRERETQYF. The CDR3 region has the DNA TGTGCCAGCAGTTACAGGGAACGGGAGACCCAGTACTTC.

This clonotype was detected ten times or more. This chain uses TRBV12-3 or TRBV12-4 with TRBJ2-7, with TRBD2 matching over 10 bases. The CDR3 spans 13 residues. Germline trimming cut 6 bases from V and 6 bases from J; bases unmatched to any gene: 5. The CDR3 nucleotides are TGTGCCAGCAGCCCGGGACTAGCGACCGAGCAGTACTTC. As protein: CASSPGLATEQYF.

This clonotype showed up just a few times. The chain joins TRBV10-2 to TRBJ2-7; a possible D gene is TRBD2 (6 bases). The CDR3 consists of 17 residues. Germline V gene data show CDR1 as WSHSY and CDR2 as SAAADI. Trimming removed 2 bases from V and 6 bases from J, with 23 bases in between. This chain's CDR3 is CASSEGRLVDYGLEQYF. The CDR3 coding sequence is TGCGCCAGCAGTGAGGGGAGACTAGTTGATTATGGGCTCGAGCAGTACTTC.

The chain employs TRBV10-2 and TRBJ2-5; tentatively, D is TRBD1 or TRBD2 (5 bases each). The ends were cut back, 8 bases at V and 5 bases at J, with 21 bases in the middle. The CDR3 length is 15 residues. Germline V gene data show CDR1 as WSHSY and CDR2 as SAAADI. The CDR3 region has the DNA TGCGCCAGCCAGGCGGCTGGGGGATTGGGGGAGACCCAGTACTTC. This encodes CASQAAGGLGETQYF.

Only a few counts were recorded for this clonotype. The rearrangement links TRBV30 to TRBJ2-7; D not resolved. There are 12 residues in the CDR3. The germline gives CDR1 GTSNPN, CDR2 SVGIG (reference sequence). The V and J ends lost 3 bases and 2 bases respectively, with 8 bases between them. The DNA of the CDR3 is TGTGCCTGGAGCCTAGGGCCCTACGAGCAGTACTTC. Translated: CAWSLGPYEQYF. Looking up the rest from reference TRBV30 and TRBJ2-7 gives the full variable domain: SQTIHQWPATLVQPVGSPLSLECTVEGTSNPNLYWYRQAAGRGLQLLFYSVGIGQISSEVPQNLSASRPQDRQFILSSKKLLLSDSGFYLCAWSLGPYEQYFGPGTRLTVT.

The chain links TRBV30 to TRBJ2-1; 8 bases map to TRBD2. CDR3 size: 14 residues. Trimming cost V 5 bases and J 8 bases; bases outside gene matches: 11. Per germline, CDR1 GTSNPN and CDR2 SVGIG (reference sequence). CDR3 protein: CAWARVAGFYEQFF. CDR3 nucleotides: TGTGCCTGGGCCCGGGTAGCGGGGTTTTATGAGCAGTTCTTC.

This clonotype showed up many times. This rearrangement joins TRBV2 to TRBJ2-2; 8 bases fit TRBD2. Germline V lookup: CDR1 SNHLY, CDR2 FYNNEI. The J segment lost 4 bases and the V segment lost 1 base, leaving 5 bases of the junction unmatched. This CDR3 contains 16 residues. The CDR3 spells CASSEGLASITGELFF. CDR3 DNA: TGTGCCAGCAGTGAAGGACTAGCGTCGATCACCGGGGAGCTGTTTTTT.

The rearrangement links TRBV12-3 or TRBV12-4 to TRBJ2-2; 9 bases are a match to TRBD1. The CDR3 runs 15 residues. The V segment lost 7 bases and the J segment 3 bases; nucleotides outside the gene matches: 6. This CDR3 is CASTSDRGDTGELFF. The CDR3 DNA reads as TGTGCCAGCACCTCCGACAGGGGGGACACCGGGGAGCTGTTTTTT.

This clonotype appeared a few times. This chain links TRBV18 with TRBJ2-7; 8 bases agree with TRBD1. The CDR3 contains 14 residues. Germline CDR1 and CDR2: KGHSH and LQKENI. V lost 5 bases, J lost 6 bases, and 9 bases stayed unmatched. Written as DNA, the CDR3 is TGTGCCAGCTCAAATACTCAGGGGGCGGGCGAGCAGTACTTC. This codes for CASSNTQGAGEQYF.

This chain joins TRBV4-3 and TRBJ2-1, with D tentatively TRBD2 (5 bases). From germline, CDR1 is LGHNA and CDR2 YSLEER. Trimming stripped 1 base from V and 6 bases from J, with 10 bases between. This CDR3 spans 14 amino acids. This CDR3 reads CASSQAGSANEQFF. Written as DNA, the CDR3 is TGCGCCAGCAGCCAAGCGGGGTCCGCCAATGAGCAGTTCTTC.

This clonotype was seen a handful of times. The J gene is TRBJ2-7, the V gene TRBV5-6, with 7 bases identical to TRBD2. Per the germline V gene, CDR1 is SGHDT and CDR2 is YYEEEE. The V and J ends lost 4 bases and 5 bases, in that order; junction bases with no gene match: 9. The CDR3 is made up of 14 amino acids. Here the CDR3 reads CASSPPATSDEQYF. In DNA form, the CDR3 reads TGTGCCAGCAGCCCGCCGGCCACTAGCGACGAGCAGTACTTC. The full variable domain, completed using reference TRBV5-6 and TRBJ2-7, is DAGVTQSPTHLIKTRGQQVTLRCSPKSGHDTVSWYQQALGQGPQFIFQYYEEEERQRGNFPDRFSGHQFPNYSSELNVNALLLGDSALYLCASSPPATSDEQYFGPGTRLTVT.

This clonotype has a handful of counts. In DNA, the CDR3 is TGTGCCAGCTGCTCTCCTTCCGGGACAGGGGCCGGGAACACTGAAGCTTTCTTT. This encodes CASCSPSGTGAGNTEAFF. The chain uses TRBV3-1 and TRBJ1-1; 10 nucleotides align to TRBD1. The CDR3 runs to 18 residues. The ends lost 8 bases at V and 1 base at J; junction bases unmatched: 16. Germline V CDR1 and CDR2: LGHDT, YNNKEL (reference sequence).

This clonotype was detected only a few times. J is TRBJ2-2 and V is TRBV9; perhaps TRBD1 as D (6 bases). Trimming cost V 3 bases and J 11 bases, with 29 bases left between them. CDR3 length: 18 residues. The V gene's germline CDR1 is SGDLS and CDR2 YYNGEE. The CDR3 is CASSDRDILSRVFGELFF. CDR3 nucleotides: TGTGCCAGCAGCGACCGGGACATCCTTAGTAGGGTTTTCGGAGAGCTGTTTTTT. Filled out from reference TRBV9 and TRBJ2-2, the complete variable domain reads DSGVTQTPKHLITATGQRVTLRCSPRSGDLSVYWYQQSLDQGLQFLIQYYNGEERAKGNILERFSAQQFPDLHSELNLSSLELGDSALYFCASSDRDILSRVFGELFFGEGSRLTVL.

This clonotype was seen a handful of times. In nucleotides, the CDR3 is TGTGCCAGCAGCTTAAGCCTAGCGGGAGACGCTGAGCAGTTCTTC. This translates into CASSLSLAGDAEQFF. The chain has TRBV7-2 and TRBJ2-1; TRBD2 agrees at 10 bases. Germline V gives CDR1 SGHTA, CDR2 FQGNSA. The CDR3 has 15 residues. V dropped 2 bases and J dropped 9; count of bases not matched to a gene: 7.

The V gene is TRBV5-4, the J gene TRBJ2-7; D possibly uses TRBD1 or TRBD2 (6 bases each). V was clipped by 1 base and J by 6 bases, with 17 bases between them. The germline CDR1 and CDR2 sequences are SGHNT and YYREEE (reference sequence). The CDR3 sequence is 15 residues long. The CDR3 sequence is CASSLRMGGGTEQYF. CDR3 nucleotide sequence: TGTGCCAGCAGCTTGAGGATGGGGGGCGGAACCGAGCAGTACTTC.

Many counts were recorded for this clonotype. The chain employs TRBV5-1 and TRBJ2-2, with D unresolved. Germline assignment: CDR1 SGHRS and CDR2 YFSETQ. V lost 5 bases to trimming and J lost 1 base, with 3 bases between them. This CDR3 region has 12 residues. CDR3 nucleotide sequence: TGCGCCAGCAGACTGAACACCGGGGAGCTGTTTTTT. The encoded protein is CASRLNTGELFF.

This clonotype was counted ten times or more. The junction departs from the called germline gene at one end, perhaps through a read error. CDR3 amino acids: CASSLGHPRETQYF. The CDR3 DNA reads TGTGCTAGCAGCTTGGGGCACCCCAGAGAGACCCAGTACTTC. This chain uses TRBV7-7 with TRBJ2-5, with D possibly being TRBD1 (5 bases). The CDR3 runs to 14 residues. Germline V CDR1 and CDR2: SSHAT, FNYEAQ (reference sequence).

The chain joins TRBV30 to TRBJ2-7; D not resolved. Germline values: CDR1 GTSNPN, CDR2 SVGIG (reference sequence). The V and J ends lost 1 base and 6 bases respectively, with 10 bases between them. This CDR3 has 12 residues. The CDR3 DNA is TGTGCCTGGAGTGGCTGGGTTGGCGAGCAGTACTTC. Amino acid sequence: CAWSGWVGEQYF.

The sample holds many counts of this clonotype. V gene TRBV10-1 combines with J gene TRBJ2-3; the D is unclear. The V gene's germline CDR1 is WNHNN and CDR2 SYGVQD (reference sequence). The V end lost 3 bases, the J end lost 6 bases, and 4 bases lay between the germline ends. The CDR3 is made up of 11 amino acids. This CDR3 reads CASSERDTQYF. The CDR3 DNA is TGCGCCAGCAGTGAAAGGGATACGCAGTATTTT.

J is TRBJ2-1 and V is TRBV20-1; 8 bases align to TRBD2. V was pared by 5 bases and J by 7 bases, with 13 bases of the junction left unmatched. The CDR3 has 15 amino acids. Germline CDR1 reads DFQATT; CDR2 reads SNEGSKA (reference sequence). The CDR3 DNA follows: TGCAGTGCTCGGAGGGCGACTAGCGCTAGGAATGAGCAGTTCTTC. Protein: CSARRATSARNEQFF.

This clonotype has a handful of counts. The chain combines TRBV14 with TRBJ1-2, with 8 bases matching TRBD1. The V segment lost 1 base and the J segment 1 base; nucleotides outside the gene matches: 2. The germline gives CDR1 SGHDN, CDR2 FVKESK. This CDR3 has 15 residues. CDR3 sequence reads: CASSQGTGNNYGYTF. The CDR3 nucleotides are TGTGCCAGCAGCCAAGGGACAGGGAATAACTATGGCTACACCTTC.

V is TRBV9 and J is TRBJ2-2, with D tentatively TRBD2 (6 bases). This CDR3 spans 14 amino acids. V dropped 4 bases and J dropped 3 bases, with 10 bases sitting between them. Germline values: CDR1 SGDLS, CDR2 YYNGEE. The CDR3 nucleotides read TGTGCCAGCAGCCGACGGAGGGACACCGGGGAGCTGTTTTTT. Its translation: CASSRRRDTGELFF.

The sample holds a few counts of this clonotype. The V gene is TRBV30, the J gene TRBJ2-5; D uncertain. With 1 base removed from V and 5 bases from J, the gap between germline ends came to 8 bases. Germline values: CDR1 GTSNPN, CDR2 SVGIG (reference sequence). This CDR3 has 12 amino acids. The CDR3 bases are TGTGCCTGGAGTGGGAGCTGGGAGACCCAGTACTTC. This encodes CAWSGSWETQYF. Drawing the rest from reference TRBV30 and TRBJ2-5, the complete variable domain is SQTIHQWPATLVQPVGSPLSLECTVEGTSNPNLYWYRQAAGRGLQLLFYSVGIGQISSEVPQNLSASRPQDRQFILSSKKLLLSDSGFYLCAWSGSWETQYFGPGTRLLVL.